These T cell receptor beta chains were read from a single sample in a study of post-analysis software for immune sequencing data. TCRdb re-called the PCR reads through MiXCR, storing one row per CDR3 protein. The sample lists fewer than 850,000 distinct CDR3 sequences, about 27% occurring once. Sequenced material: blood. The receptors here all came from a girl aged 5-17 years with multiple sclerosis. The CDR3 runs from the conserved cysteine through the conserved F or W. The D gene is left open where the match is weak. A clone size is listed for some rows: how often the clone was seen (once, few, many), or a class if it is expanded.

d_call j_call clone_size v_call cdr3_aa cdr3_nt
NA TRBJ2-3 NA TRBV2 CASQARTDTQYF TGTGCCAGCCAGGCTCGCACAGATACGCAGTATTTT
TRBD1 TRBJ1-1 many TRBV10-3 CAISDLTGFTEAFF TGTGCCATCAGTGATTTGACAGGGTTCACTGAAGCTTTCTTT
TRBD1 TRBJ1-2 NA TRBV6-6 CASRRDRGNGYTF TGTGCCAGCAGAAGGGACAGGGGGAACGGCTACACCTTC
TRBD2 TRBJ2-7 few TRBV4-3 CASSQDRGLAGYEQYF TGCGCCAGCAGCCAAGACAGGGGACTAGCGGGATACGAGCAGTACTTC
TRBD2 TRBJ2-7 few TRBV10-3 CAISGSTSGRSYEQYF TGTGCCATCAGTGGGTCGACTAGCGGGAGATCCTACGAGCAGTACTTC
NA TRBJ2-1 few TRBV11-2 CASNQIDGEQFF TGTGCCAGCAACCAGATAGACGGTGAGCAGTTCTTC
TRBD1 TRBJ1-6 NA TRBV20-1 CSAEGGTGNSPLHF TGCAGTGCTGAAGGGGGCACGGGGAATTCACCCCTCCACTTT
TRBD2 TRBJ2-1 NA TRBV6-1 CASSETSGSHNEQFF TGTGCCAGCAGTGAAACCAGCGGGAGCCACAATGAGCAGTTCTTC
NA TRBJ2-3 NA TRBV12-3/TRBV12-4 CASTWGPGTDVQYF TGTGCCAGCACGTGGGGCCCGGGAACAGATGTGCAGTATTTT
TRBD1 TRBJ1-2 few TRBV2 CASSDRDSEINNYGYTF TGTGCCAGCAGCGATCGGGACAGCGAAATAAATAACTATGGCTACACCTTC
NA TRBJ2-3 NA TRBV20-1 CSATGSPLDTQYF TGCAGTGCTACAGGGAGCCCGCTAGATACGCAGTATTTT
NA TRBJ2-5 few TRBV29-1 CSVDRGGTGQETQYF TGCAGCGTTGACAGGGGAGGAACTGGCCAAGAGACCCAGTACTTC
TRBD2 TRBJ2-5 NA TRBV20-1 CSASSAGGPETQYF TGCAGTGCTAGTTCGGCGGGGGGACCGGAGACCCAGTACTTC
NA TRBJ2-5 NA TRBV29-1 CSANRAQGTQYF TGCAGCGCGAACAGGGCCCAAGGGACCCAGTACTTC
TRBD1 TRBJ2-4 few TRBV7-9 CASSSGQGRSKNIQYF TGTGCCAGCAGCTCCGGACAGGGAAGATCCAAAAACATTCAGTACTTC
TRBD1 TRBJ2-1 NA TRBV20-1 CSARPSGQGVPDNEQFF TGCAGTGCTAGACCCTCGGGACAGGGGGTTCCAGACAATGAGCAGTTCTTC
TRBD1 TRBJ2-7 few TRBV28 CASSSGQGRVDEQYF TGTGCCAGCAGTTCCGGACAGGGGAGGGTCGACGAGCAGTACTTC